Listed here are 10 T cell receptor beta chains from one sample, sequenced in a study of response to subunit inactivated influenza vaccine. TCRdb redid the calling of the RT-PCR reads with MiXCR, one entry per CDR3 protein. There are fewer than 400,000 distinct CDR3 sequences in the sample; 21% occur only once, and roughly a tenth lies in the top ten. This material consisted of PBMCs from blood, taken less than 22 months after vaccination. All receptors come from a man between 50 and 69 years old who received an inactivated influenza vaccine.

This chain links TRBV4-1 with TRBJ2-7; D may be TRBD2 (6 bases). The germline V and J ends were trimmed by 0 bases and 1 base, with 16 bases remaining between them. Germline-derived CDR1 and CDR2 are MGHRA and YSYEKL. This CDR3 has 17 residues. CDR3 sequence (DNA): TGCGCCAGCAGCCAAGAACTTCCGGGGCGGGGATCCTACGAGCAGTACTTC. This gives the protein CASSQELPGRGSYEQYF.

The rearrangement links TRBV11-2 to TRBJ1-2; TRBD1 is a possible D gene (5 bases). The CDR3 has 13 residues. Per the germline V gene, CDR1 is SGHAT and CDR2 is FQNNGV. V gave up 1 base and J gave up 4 bases, with 7 bases separating them. CDR3 sequence reads: CASSLVQVYGYTF. Written as DNA, the CDR3 is TGTGCCAGCAGCTTAGTACAGGTCTATGGCTACACCTTC.

V usage is TRBV18 and J usage is TRBJ2-7; D gene ambiguous. This CDR3 comprises 14 residues. CDR1 is KGHSH and CDR2 is LQKENI in the germline V gene. The ends were cut back, 5 bases at V and 2 bases at J, with 13 bases in the middle. As DNA, the CDR3 is TGTGCCAGCTCATCGGGCCTATACCCCTACGAGCAGTACTTC. It codes for CASSSGLYPYEQYF.

The chain combines TRBV5-1 with TRBJ2-3, with a possible D match to TRBD2 (5 bases). The ends were cut back, 5 bases at V and 4 bases at J, with 17 bases in the middle. Germline loops: CDR1 SGHRS, CDR2 YFSETQ. The CDR3 sequence is 15 residues long. The CDR3 DNA reads as TGCGCCAGCAGTAGTCACCCGGAGGTGTCAGATACGCAGTATTTT. It specifies CASSSHPEVSDTQYF.

This clonotype has at least ten counts. The V and J genes are TRBV3-1 and TRBJ1-1, with D unclear. This CDR3 comprises 14 residues. The V and J ends lost 6 bases and 6 bases respectively, with 17 bases between them. Germline CDR1 and CDR2: LGHDT and YNNKEL (reference sequence). Written as DNA, the CDR3 is TGTGCCAGCAGGGGGATGGGGAACAGTGCTGAAGCTTTCTTT. Amino acid sequence: CASRGMGNSAEAFF.

The V and J genes are TRBV10-2 and TRBJ1-2, with D perhaps matching TRBD1 (5 bases). Germline CDR1 and CDR2: WSHSY and SAAADI. V was shortened by 7 bases and J by 4 bases, with 19 bases between the two germline ends. This CDR3 is 15 amino acids long. As DNA, the CDR3 is TGCGCCAGCATGGGCAGGAAACCCGGGGCCTATGGCTACACCTTC. Its protein is CASMGRKPGAYGYTF.

This clonotype has a handful of counts. The genes are TRBV12-3 or TRBV12-4 and TRBJ1-5; 8 bases are shared with TRBD1. J lost 4 bases, V lost 5 bases, and 7 bases had no gene match. There are 15 residues in the CDR3. CDR3 nucleotide sequence: TGTGCCAGCAGTCCCCCGGGACAGGCTAATCAGCCCCAGCATTTT. Protein product: CASSPPGQANQPQHF.

The chain couples TRBV5-1 to TRBJ1-3, with D possibly matching TRBD1 (5 bases). Trimming removed 5 bases at V and 8 bases at J, with 17 bases between. Germline V gene lookup returns CDR1 SGHRS and CDR2 YFSETQ. This CDR3 region has 14 residues. The CDR3 region is CASRSGGFSDTIYF. CDR3 coding DNA: TGCGCCAGCAGGAGTGGGGGTTTTAGCGACACCATATATTTT.

This chain links TRBV7-2 with TRBJ1-6; 7 nucleotides align to TRBD1. V shed 10 bases and J 7 bases; nucleotides not matched to a gene: 10. This CDR3 is built from 14 residues. Per the germline V gene, CDR1 is SGHTA and CDR2 is FQGNSA. The CDR3: CATEQGTVNSPLHF. Here the CDR3 DNA reads TGTGCCACCGAACAGGGGACGGTAAATTCACCCCTCCACTTT. The variable domain in full, with the rest retrieved from reference TRBV7-2 and TRBJ1-6, is GAGVSQSPSNKVTEKGKDVELRCDPISGHTALYWYRQSLGQGLEFLIYFQGNSAPDKSGLPSDRFSAERTGGSVSTLTIQRTQQEDSAVYLCATEQGTVNSPLHFGNGTRLTVT.

This clonotype came up a few times. This chain uses TRBV2 with TRBJ1-2, with 7 bases lining up with TRBD1. Trimming cost V 6 bases and J 10 bases; bases outside gene matches: 5. Germline values: CDR1 SNHLY, CDR2 FYNNEI. The CDR3 length is 11 residues. Written as DNA, the CDR3 is TGTGCCAGCAGGACGGGACAGACCTACACCTTC. Its protein is CASRTGQTYTF.